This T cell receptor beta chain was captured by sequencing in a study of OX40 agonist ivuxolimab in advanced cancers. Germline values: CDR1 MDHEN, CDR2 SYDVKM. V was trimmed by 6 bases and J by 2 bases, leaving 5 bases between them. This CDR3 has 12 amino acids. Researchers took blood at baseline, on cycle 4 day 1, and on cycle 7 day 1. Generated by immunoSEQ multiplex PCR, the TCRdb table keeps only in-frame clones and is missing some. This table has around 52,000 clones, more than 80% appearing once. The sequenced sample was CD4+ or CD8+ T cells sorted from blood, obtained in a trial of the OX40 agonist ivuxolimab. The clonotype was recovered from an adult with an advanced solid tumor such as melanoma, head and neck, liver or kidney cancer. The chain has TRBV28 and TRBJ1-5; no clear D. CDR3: CASSRGNQPQHF. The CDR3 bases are TGTGCCAGCAGCAGAGGCAATCAGCCCCAGCATTTT. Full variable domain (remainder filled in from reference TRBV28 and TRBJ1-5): DVKVTQSSRYLVKRTGEKVFLECVQDMDHENMFWYRQDPGLGLRLIYFSYDVKMKEKGDIPEGYSVSREKKERFSLILESASTNQTSMYLCASSRGNQPQHFGDGTRLSIL.